This is a list of T cell receptor beta chains from one sample in a study of monozygotic twins with cystic fibrosis. Sequencing used immunoSEQ multiplex PCR; TCRdb keeps in-frame clones, though not all of them. The sample has 35,000 or so clones; about 80% are singletons. The sequenced sample was blood. These receptors were taken from a girl aged 2 to 10 with cystic fibrosis. Each CDR3 is given with its conserved first and last residue.

j_gene: TRBJ2-2
v_gene: TRBV9
CDR3aa: CASSGQGGLADTGELFF

j_gene: TRBJ1-6
v_gene: TRBV7-9
CDR3aa: CASSLPPTSPLHF

j_gene: TRBJ1-2
v_gene: TRBV6-1
CDR3aa: CASIRNGEVGYGYTF

j_gene: TRBJ2-3
v_gene: TRBV5-1
CDR3aa: CASSLGPGLVTDTQYF

j_gene: TRBJ1-2
v_gene: TRBV5-1
CDR3aa: CASSWDREEGYTF

j_gene: TRBJ1-5
v_gene: TRBV5-8
CDR3aa: CASSSLTGTGDDQPQHF

j_gene: TRBJ1-5
v_gene: TRBV7-9
CDR3aa: CASSLSGDSNQPQHF

j_gene: TRBJ2-1
v_gene: TRBV13
CDR3aa: CASSPGHEQFF

j_gene: TRBJ2-4
v_gene: TRBV25-1
CDR3aa: CASRGQGLAKNIQYF

j_gene: TRBJ1-1
v_gene: TRBV6-5
CDR3aa: CASTVDRNTEAFF

j_gene: TRBJ1-6
v_gene: TRBV21-1
CDR3aa: CASSIPSRGRPRRHNSPLHF

j_gene: TRBJ2-2
v_gene: TRBV9
CDR3aa: CASSGSGLTNTGELFF

j_gene: TRBJ2-5
v_gene: TRBV7-6
CDR3aa: CASGGWGSQETQYF

j_gene: TRBJ2-1
v_gene: TRBV27
CDR3aa: CASSGGLAGGQFF

j_gene: TRBJ1-5
v_gene: TRBV11-2
CDR3aa: CASSLTGRADQPQHF

j_gene: TRBJ1-2
v_gene: TRBV7-9
CDR3aa: CASSSARDRRSYYGYTF

j_gene: TRBJ2-3
v_gene: TRBV9
CDR3aa: CASSTDLAGSDTQYF

j_gene: TRBJ2-1
v_gene: TRBV6-1
CDR3aa: CASSGYPRGEAHNEQFF

j_gene: TRBJ1-2
v_gene: TRBV6-5
CDR3aa: CASSYTAGSRGGYTF

j_gene: TRBJ1-2
v_gene: TRBV6-5
CDR3aa: CASSYSTGQRDHGYTF

j_gene: TRBJ1-1
v_gene: TRBV19
CDR3aa: CASSGGTVSEAFF

j_gene: TRBJ2-7
v_gene: TRBV5-1
CDR3aa: CASSTQPDTGAYEQYF

j_gene: TRBJ2-7
v_gene: TRBV9
CDR3aa: CASSSSGGSHEQYF

j_gene: TRBJ1-1
v_gene: TRBV27
CDR3aa: CASSMANGGSTEAFF

j_gene: TRBJ1-1
v_gene: TRBV13
CDR3aa: CASSRTGGWAEAFF

j_gene: TRBJ2-3
v_gene: TRBV21-1
CDR3aa: CASSKQYPPGLSTDTQYF

j_gene: TRBJ1-1
v_gene: TRBV19
CDR3aa: CATSIRGREAFF

j_gene: TRBJ1-1
v_gene: TRBV5-1
CDR3aa: CASSLGGGNTEAFF